These T cell receptor beta chains were read from a single sample in a study of T cell repertoires in cytomegalovirus infection. TCRdb called the reads again in MiXCR, with one record for every CDR3 protein. In the table there are fewer than 550,000 distinct CDR3 sequences, approximately 26% of which are singletons. Sequenced sample: PBMCs. The receptor source for this set is a human donor in good health (CMV status not recorded). Some clones in this sample may be carry-over from other donors' samples. CDR3s include the opening cysteine and the closing phenylalanine or tryptophan. D genes are given only for firm matches. Clone size is stated in some rows and not others, as once, few, many or a class when expanded.

many 18 TRBJ2-7 TRBV7-8 TRBD2 TGTGCCAGCAGCTCCCGTAACCTACTAGCGGGTAGCTCCTACGAGCAGTACTTC CASSSRNLLAGSSYEQYF
NA 14 TRBJ1-4 TRBV6-6 NA TGTGCCAGCAGTTCCGGGACACGGGATGAAAAACTGTTTTTT CASSSGTRDEKLFF
NA 16 TRBJ2-1 TRBV6-5 NA TGTGCCAGCAGTTACGAGGGGCCGAGCTCCTACAATGAGCAGTTCTTC CASSYEGPSSYNEQFF
few 14 TRBJ2-7 TRBV6-2/TRBV6-3 NA TGTGCCAGCACCCCGGGACCGAGATTCTACGAGCAGTACTTC CASTPGPRFYEQYF
many 16 TRBJ1-1 TRBV6-5 NA TGTGCCAGCAGTTACGGGAGGGGATTCCTTAGGACTGAAGCTTTCTTT CASSYGRGFLRTEAFF
NA 15 TRBJ1-5 TRBV7-2 NA TGTGCCAGCAGCTTAGAGCCAGGGGCAGAAAGGTCCCAGCATTTT CASSLEPGAERSQHF
many 17 TRBJ1-3 TRBV7-6 TRBD1 TGTGCCAGCAGCTTAGCGCTGGACAGGGTTCCTGGAAACACCATATATTTT CASSLALDRVPGNTIYF
NA 15 TRBJ1-3 TRBV27 NA TGTGCCAGCAGCTCGAAGTGGAGCTCTGGAAACACCATATATTTT CASSSKWSSGNTIYF
few 16 TRBJ1-1 TRBV7-9 NA TGTGCCAGCAGCTTAGACAAAGGGGTAGGGAACACTGAAGCTTTCTTT CASSLDKGVGNTEAFF
few 17 TRBJ2-6 TRBV4-3 NA TGCGCCAGCAGCCAAGACAGGTCAAGCTCTGGGGCCAACGTCCTGACTTTC CASSQDRSSSGANVLTF
NA 15 TRBJ1-2 TRBV9 NA TGTGCCAGCAGCGTAGGGGAGTTATCTAACTATGGCTACACCTTC CASSVGELSNYGYTF
few 16 TRBJ1-4 TRBV5-6 TRBD1 TGTGCCAGCAGCTTGATGGACAGGGGGACCAATGAAAAACTGTTTTTT CASSLMDRGTNEKLFF
NA 15 TRBJ1-1 TRBV11-3 TRBD1 TGTGCCAGCAGCTCATACGACAGGGGGAACACTGAAGCTTTCTTT CASSSYDRGNTEAFF
NA 15 TRBJ1-1 TRBV7-2 NA TGTGCCAGCAGCTTATGGGCAGGACCTAACACTGAAGCTTTCTTT CASSLWAGPNTEAFF
NA 12 TRBJ1-2 TRBV12-3/TRBV12-4 NA TGTGCCAGCAGTTTCAGTGGGGGACCCTACACCTTC CASSFSGGPYTF
few 13 TRBJ2-4 TRBV7-9 NA TGTGCCAGCAGCGGAAGGGACACAAACATTCAGTACTTC CASSGRDTNIQYF
many 13 TRBJ1-3 TRBV7-2 NA TGTGCCAGCAGCAGGGATTCTGGAAACACCATATATTTT CASSRDSGNTIYF
many 15 TRBJ2-5 TRBV7-8 NA TGTGCCAGCAGCTTAGTTCCTCGACAGCAAGAGACCCAGTACTTC CASSLVPRQQETQYF
NA 15 TRBJ1-6 TRBV18 NA TGTGCCAGCTCACCACCGTACAGCCGAGGGGGACCCCTCCACTTT CASSPPYSRGGPLHF
NA 16 TRBJ2-2 TRBV7-2 NA TGTGCCAGCAGCTCCCGGATAGTCTTGAACACCGGGGAGCTGTTTTTT CASSSRIVLNTGELFF
NA 15 TRBJ1-3 TRBV4-1 NA TGCGCCAGCAGCCAAGGATCTATCTCTGGAAACACCATATATTTT CASSQGSISGNTIYF
many 15 TRBJ1-4 TRBV7-2 NA TGTGCCAGCAGCTTAGCCGGGGCTCGCAGGGAAAAACTGTTTTTT CASSLAGARREKLFF
NA 17 TRBJ2-3 TRBV7-8 TRBD1 TGTGCCAGCAGCATAACAGGGGTTACCTTTAGCACAGATACGCAGTATTTT CASSITGVTFSTDTQYF
NA 11 TRBJ2-2 TRBV6-2/TRBV6-3 NA TGTGCCAGCAGGTTCGGGGGGGAGCTGTTTTTT CASRFGGELFF
few 15 TRBJ2-1 TRBV20-1 NA TGCAGTGCTACGCGAACCTTTCGTGGGGCTAATGAGCAGTTCTTC CSATRTFRGANEQFF
NA 18 TRBJ2-7 TRBV6-2/TRBV6-3 TRBD1 TGTGCCAGCAGTTTCCGTCTTCCGATCGGGACAGCGTCCTACGAGCAGTACTTC CASSFRLPIGTASYEQYF
NA 15 TRBJ2-3 TRBV27 TRBD2 TGTGCCAGCAGTCTAGCGGAACTTCACACAGATACGCAGTATTTT CASSLAELHTDTQYF
many 14 TRBJ1-5 TRBV6-1 TRBD1 TGTGCCAGCAGTTCGACAGGGGTTAATCAGCCCCAGCATTTT CASSSTGVNQPQHF
few 13 TRBJ2-3 TRBV5-5 NA TGTGCCAGCAGCTACCTCCCGACAGATACGCAGTATTTT CASSYLPTDTQYF
NA 14 TRBJ2-5 TRBV20-1 TRBD1 TGCAGTGCTGGGGTCCCCAGGGGGCCAGAGACCCAGTACTTC CSAGVPRGPETQYF
few 14 TRBJ2-3 TRBV5-4 NA TGTGCCAGCAGCCCCGGGAGCTACACCGATACGCAGTATTTT CASSPGSYTDTQYF
NA 14 TRBJ2-1 TRBV6-5 TRBD2 TGTGCCAGCAGCCGCCTGACTAGCGATAGTGAGCAGTTCTTC CASSRLTSDSEQFF